This T cell receptor beta chain appears in the sequencing data of a study of cytomegalovirus exposure and HLA in healthy donors. The V and J ends lost 6 bases and 5 bases, in that order; junction bases with no gene match: 11. Germline CDR1 MNHNY, CDR2 SVGAGI (reference sequence). The CDR3 has 15 residues. Amplification used 60 Vbeta primers and 13 Jbeta primers. Measured with immunoSEQ multiplex PCR; TCRdb has only the in-frame clones, and not every one. The repertoire consists of 150,000 to 200,000 clones, with around two thirds occurring once and the leading ten covering approximately 1.5%. The source material was PBMCs. The J gene is TRBJ2-7, the V gene TRBV6-6; 9 bases map to TRBD1. This clonotype originated in a man between 50 and 59 years old in good health and CMV-seronegative. CDR3 DNA: TGTGCCAGCAGGCCACTTACAGGGGGCCGGGACGAGCAGTACTTC. Translated: CASRPLTGGRDEQYF.